What follows is one TCR beta chain and its context. No antigen is known for it. It has no much larger one-base neighbor in the sample; base qualities were not kept. These data belong to a study of technical replicates of blood from a handful of donors (TCRdb year 2017). Deletion took 3 bases off V and 5 bases off J, with a span of 22 bases between the germline ends. The CDR3 runs 17 residues from the cysteine to the phenylalanine. CDR3 DNA is the only sequence kept; it has 51 bases, read in frame from the first base. CDR1 and CDR2 (SGDLS, YYNGEE) derive from the germline V gene. The library was generated by the immunoSEQ multiplex PCR assay. In its TCRdb copy, this immuneACCESS table keeps in-frame sequences only and misses some clones. Where compared with another copy, unresolved V genes explain less than half of these, and the others have no known cause. In all, the sample holds roughly 90,000 clones, and just under 95% of those were seen once. The ten largest clones capture roughly 0.25% of the sample.

This clonotype was obtained from a human donor in good health. What was sequenced was T cells isolated from PBMCs. The chain is encoded by TRBV9 joined to TRBJ2-3; TRBD2 is possibly the D segment (6 matching bases). The nucleotide sequence reads as follows: TGTGCCAGCAGCGCCTCGCTCGGCGGGATAATTGGAGATACGCAGTATTTT. This codes for CASSASLGGIIGDTQYF.